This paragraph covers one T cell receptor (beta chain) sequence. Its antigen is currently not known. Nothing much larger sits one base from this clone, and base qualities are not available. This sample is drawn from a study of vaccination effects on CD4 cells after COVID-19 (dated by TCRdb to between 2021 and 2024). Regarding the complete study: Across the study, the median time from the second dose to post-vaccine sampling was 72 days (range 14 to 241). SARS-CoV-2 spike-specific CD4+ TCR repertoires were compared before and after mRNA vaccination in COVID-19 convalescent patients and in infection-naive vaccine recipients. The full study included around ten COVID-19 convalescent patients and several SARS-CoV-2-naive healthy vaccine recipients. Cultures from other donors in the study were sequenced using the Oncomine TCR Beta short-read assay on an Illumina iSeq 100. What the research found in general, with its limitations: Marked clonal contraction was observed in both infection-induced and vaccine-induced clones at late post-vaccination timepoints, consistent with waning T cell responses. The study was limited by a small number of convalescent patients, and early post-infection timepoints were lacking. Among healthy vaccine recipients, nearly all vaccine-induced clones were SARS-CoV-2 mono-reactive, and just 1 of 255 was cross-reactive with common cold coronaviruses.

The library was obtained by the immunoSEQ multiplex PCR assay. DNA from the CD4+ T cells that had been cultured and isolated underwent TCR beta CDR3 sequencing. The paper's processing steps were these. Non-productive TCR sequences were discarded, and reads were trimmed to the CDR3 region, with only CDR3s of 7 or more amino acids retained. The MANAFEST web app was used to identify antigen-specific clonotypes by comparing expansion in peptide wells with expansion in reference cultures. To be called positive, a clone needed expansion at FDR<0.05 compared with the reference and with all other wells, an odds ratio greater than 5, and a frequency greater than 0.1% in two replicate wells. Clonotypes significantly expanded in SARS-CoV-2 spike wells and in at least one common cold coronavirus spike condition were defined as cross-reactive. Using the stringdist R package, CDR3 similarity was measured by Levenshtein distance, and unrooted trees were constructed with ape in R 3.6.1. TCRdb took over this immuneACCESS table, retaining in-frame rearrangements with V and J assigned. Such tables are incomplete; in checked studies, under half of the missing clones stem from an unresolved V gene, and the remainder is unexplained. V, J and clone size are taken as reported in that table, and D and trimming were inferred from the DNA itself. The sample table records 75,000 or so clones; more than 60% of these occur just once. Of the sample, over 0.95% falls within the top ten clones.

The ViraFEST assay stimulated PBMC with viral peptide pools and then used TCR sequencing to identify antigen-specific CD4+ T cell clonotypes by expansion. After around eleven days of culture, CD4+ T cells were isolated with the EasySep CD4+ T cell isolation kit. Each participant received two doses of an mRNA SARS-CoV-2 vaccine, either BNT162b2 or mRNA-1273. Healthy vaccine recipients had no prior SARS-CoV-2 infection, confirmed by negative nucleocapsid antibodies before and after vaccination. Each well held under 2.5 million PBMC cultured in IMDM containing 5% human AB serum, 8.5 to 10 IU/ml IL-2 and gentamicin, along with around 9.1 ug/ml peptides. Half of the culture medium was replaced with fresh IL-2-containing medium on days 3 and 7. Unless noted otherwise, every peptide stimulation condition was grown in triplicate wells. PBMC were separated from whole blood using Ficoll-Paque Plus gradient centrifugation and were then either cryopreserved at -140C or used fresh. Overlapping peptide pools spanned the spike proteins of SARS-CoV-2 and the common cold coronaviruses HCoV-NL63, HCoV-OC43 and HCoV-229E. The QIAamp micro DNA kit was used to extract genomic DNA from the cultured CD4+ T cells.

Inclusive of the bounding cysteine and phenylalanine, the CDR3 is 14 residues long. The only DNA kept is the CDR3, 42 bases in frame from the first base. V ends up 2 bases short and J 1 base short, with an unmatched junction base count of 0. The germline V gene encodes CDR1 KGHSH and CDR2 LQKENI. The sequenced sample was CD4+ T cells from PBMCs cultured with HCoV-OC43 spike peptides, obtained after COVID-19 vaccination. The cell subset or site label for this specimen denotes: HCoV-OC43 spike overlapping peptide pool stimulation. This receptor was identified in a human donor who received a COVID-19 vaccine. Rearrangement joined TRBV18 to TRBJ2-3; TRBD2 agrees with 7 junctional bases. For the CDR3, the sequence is CASSPAGGTDTQYF. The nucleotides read TGTGCCAGCTCACCAGCGGGGGGCACAGATACGCAGTATTTT.